The clone carrying this T cell receptor (beta chain) was counted a few times. Its antigen remains unidentified. The source of the sample is a study of T cell responses to AZD1222 COVID-19 vaccine. Study results and caveats: Among the donors, most were white British and more were female, and clonal diversity was possibly underestimated.

Germline lookup yields CDR1 SNHLY and CDR2 FYNNEI. Trimming took 7 bases from V and 0 from J; bases not matched to a gene: 9. CDR3 length: 16 amino acids. Clones were sequenced by immunoSEQ multiplex PCR, and TCRdb holds only the in-frame ones, with some missing. The sample yields over 95,000 clones, around 89% seen once. The receptor was derived from an adult in good health. The V gene is TRBV2, the J gene TRBJ2-7; 10 positions match TRBD1. The sample was peripheral blood, taken on day 0 of AZD1222 vaccination. The CDR3 DNA is TGTGCCAGCAAGGGACAGGGGACCGACTTCTCCTACGAGCAGTACTTC. Translation: CASKGQGTDFSYEQYF.